This passage covers 12 T cell receptor beta chains from one sample sequenced in a study of cytomegalovirus exposure and HLA in healthy donors (dated by TCRdb to 2017 to 2019). Libraries were prepared through the immunoSEQ multiplex PCR assay. A mixture of 60 forward primers for TCR Vbeta segments and 13 reverse primers for TCR Jbeta segments was used in the multiplex PCR. In TCRdb, the immuneACCESS table is reduced to in-frame sequences with V and J assigned. These tables do not hold every clone; where another copy was compared, an unresolved V gene accounts for under half, and the others remain unexplained. Here the sample has under 150,000 clones; 70% to 80% occur a single time. About 1.8% of the sample goes to the ten largest clones. Material: PBMCs. The source of these receptors is a woman aged 50 to 60 in good health and CMV-seronegative.

The chain recombines TRBV11-3 with TRBJ1-1; 7 positions match TRBD1. This CDR3 has 12 residues. The V gene end was trimmed by 8 bases and the J gene end by 2 bases; junction bases not matched to a gene: 2. Germline V gene sequence: CDR1 SGHNT, CDR2 YENEEA. As DNA, the CDR3 is TGTGCCAGCGGGACAGTAAACACTGAAGCTTTCTTT. This codes for CASGTVNTEAFF.

This clone was seen only a few times. The chain uses TRBV7-6 and TRBJ1-1, with D unresolved. Deletions cut 0 bases from V and 5 bases from J, with 16 bases between. The germline CDR1 and CDR2 sequences are SGHVS and FNYEAQ. This CDR3 is 16 amino acids long. CDR3 residues: CASSLATERDGTEAFF. DNA for the CDR3: TGTGCCAGCAGCTTAGCGACGGAGAGGGATGGGACTGAAGCTTTCTTT.

The chain has TRBV7-2 and TRBJ2-2; the match to TRBD2 covers 9 bases. The length of the CDR3 is 16 residues. Germline V CDR1 and CDR2: SGHTA, FQGNSA. J was trimmed by 6 bases and V by 5 bases; bases with no gene match: 10. The CDR3 DNA reads as TGTGCCAGCAGCCCAGGGCGCGGGAGGGTGGCCGGGGAGCTGTTTTTT. This gives the protein CASSPGRGRVAGELFF.

About this clone: The sample has other DNA sequences that encode this CDR3 too. The chain joins TRBV6-6 to TRBJ1-5, with a tentative D call TRBD1 (5 bases). CDR1 and CDR2 from the germline V gene are MNHNY and SVGAGI (reference sequence). The V end was cut by 9 bases, the J end by 3 bases, with 18 bases between. This CDR3 spans 15 amino acids. Written as DNA, the CDR3 is TGTGCCAGTAGCTCCTCCAGGGTTTCCAATCAGCCCCAGCATTTT. Amino acid sequence: CASSSSRVSNQPQHF.

The J gene is TRBJ1-4, the V gene TRBV19, with D possibly matching TRBD1 (5 bases). The CDR3 spans 14 residues. V was cut by 7 bases and J by 0 bases, with 9 bases left in between. Germline V gene lookup returns CDR1 LNHDA and CDR2 SQIVND (reference sequence). The CDR3 region has the DNA TGTGCCAGTACGGGGGTTACAACTAATGAAAAACTGTTTTTT. Its protein product is CASTGVTTNEKLFF.

This sequence joins TRBV7-3 and TRBJ2-1; 7 positions agree with TRBD2. Per the germline V gene, CDR1 is SGHTA and CDR2 is FQGTGA. V shed 4 bases and J 0 bases; nucleotides not matched to a gene: 15. The CDR3 is 19 residues long. CDR3 amino acids: CASSSLPSSGYDSYNEQFF. As DNA, the CDR3 is TGTGCCAGCAGCTCGCTCCCTAGTAGCGGGTACGACTCCTACAATGAGCAGTTCTTC. Together with reference TRBV7-3 and TRBJ2-1, the CDR3 gives the full variable domain: GAGVSQTPSNKVTEKGKYVELRCDPISGHTALYWYRQSLGQGPEFLIYFQGTGAADDSGLPNDRFFAVRPEGSVSTLKIQRTERGDSAVYLCASSSLPSSGYDSYNEQFFGPGTRLTVL.

The chain uses TRBV6-1 and TRBJ1-2; the match to TRBD1 covers 12 bases. V was clipped by 4 bases and J by 7 bases; unmatched bases: 7. Germline CDR1 and CDR2: MNHNS and SASEGT. This CDR3 region has 15 residues. The DNA of the CDR3 is TGTGCCAGCAGTGTCTCGGGACAGGGGGCGCTTGGCTACACCTTC. It encodes CASSVSGQGALGYTF.

J is TRBJ1-1 and V is TRBV5-4, with TRBD1 matching 7 bases. CDR3 length: 13 residues. J gave up 6 bases and V 4 bases, and 6 bases lay outside the gene matches. CDR1 and CDR2 from the germline V gene are SGHNT and YYREEE (reference sequence). The CDR3 nucleotides read TGTGCCAGCAGCACGACAGGGAAGGCTGAAGCTTTCTTT. Protein product: CASSTTGKAEAFF.

This chain uses TRBV27 with TRBJ2-7, with D perhaps TRBD2 (6 bases). Per the germline V gene, CDR1 is MNHEY and CDR2 is SMNVEV (reference sequence). Between the trimmed V and J ends, which lost 3 bases and 5 bases, there was a span of 14 bases. The CDR3 is made up of 14 amino acids. This CDR3 reads CASSFRGSEDEQYV. The CDR3 DNA follows: TGTGCCAGCAGTTTTCGGGGGAGTGAGGACGAGCAGTACGTC.

The chain links TRBV19 to TRBJ1-2; 8 nucleotides line up with TRBD1. Losses at the gene ends were 8 bases for V and 6 bases for J; bases not matched to a gene: 11. Germline values: CDR1 LNHDA, CDR2 SQIVND (reference sequence). This CDR3 has 14 amino acids. The CDR3 DNA sequence: TGTGCCAGTCGGGCCCGGACAGGGATGCATGGCTACACCTTC. The encoded protein is CASRARTGMHGYTF.

J is TRBJ1-1 and V is TRBV20-1; D is unclear. The CDR3 has 11 amino acids. The germline gives CDR1 DFQATT, CDR2 SNEGSKA (reference sequence). V was trimmed by 5 bases and J by 6 bases, leaving 10 bases between them. This CDR3 reads CSAPLQSEAFF. CDR3 coding DNA: TGCAGTGCTCCCCTCCAGTCTGAAGCTTTCTTT.

V is TRBV5-1 and J is TRBJ2-5, with D possibly TRBD2 on 6 matching bases. The V gene lost 3 bases and the J gene lost 0 bases, with 12 bases spanning the gap. Germline CDR1 is SGHRS and CDR2 is YFSETQ. The CDR3 covers 15 residues. CDR3 loop: CASSWGDLHQETQYF. CDR3 in DNA: TGCGCCAGCAGCTGGGGGGACCTTCACCAAGAGACCCAGTACTTC.